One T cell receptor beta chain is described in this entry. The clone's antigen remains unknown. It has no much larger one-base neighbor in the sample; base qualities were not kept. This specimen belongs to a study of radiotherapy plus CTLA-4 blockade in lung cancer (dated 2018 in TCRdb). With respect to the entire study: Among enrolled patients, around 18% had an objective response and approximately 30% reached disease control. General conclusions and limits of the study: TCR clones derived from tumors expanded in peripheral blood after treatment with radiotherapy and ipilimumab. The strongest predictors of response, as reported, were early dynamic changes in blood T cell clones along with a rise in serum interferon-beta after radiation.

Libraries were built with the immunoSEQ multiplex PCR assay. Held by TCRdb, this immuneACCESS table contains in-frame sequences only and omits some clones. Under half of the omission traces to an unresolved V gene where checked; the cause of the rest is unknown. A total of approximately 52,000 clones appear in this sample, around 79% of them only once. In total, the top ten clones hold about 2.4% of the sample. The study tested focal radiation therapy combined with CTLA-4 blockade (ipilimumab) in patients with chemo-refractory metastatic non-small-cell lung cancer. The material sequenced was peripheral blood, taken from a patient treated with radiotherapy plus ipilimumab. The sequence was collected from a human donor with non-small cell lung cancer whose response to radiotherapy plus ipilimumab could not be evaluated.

CDR3 region: CASSPQSSGNTIYF. Read as DNA, the sequence is TGTGCCAGCTCACCACAGAGCTCTGGAAACACCATATATTTT. The rearranged segments are TRBV18 and TRBJ1-3; confidence is insufficient to name the D gene. V is cut by 1 base and J by 0 bases, and the space between the germline ends is 4 bases. CDR1 is given as KGHSH and CDR2 as LQKENI, both from the germline V gene. Including the terminal cysteine and phenylalanine, the CDR3 comprises 14 residues. Just CDR3 DNA is preserved here, 42 bases in frame from base 1.